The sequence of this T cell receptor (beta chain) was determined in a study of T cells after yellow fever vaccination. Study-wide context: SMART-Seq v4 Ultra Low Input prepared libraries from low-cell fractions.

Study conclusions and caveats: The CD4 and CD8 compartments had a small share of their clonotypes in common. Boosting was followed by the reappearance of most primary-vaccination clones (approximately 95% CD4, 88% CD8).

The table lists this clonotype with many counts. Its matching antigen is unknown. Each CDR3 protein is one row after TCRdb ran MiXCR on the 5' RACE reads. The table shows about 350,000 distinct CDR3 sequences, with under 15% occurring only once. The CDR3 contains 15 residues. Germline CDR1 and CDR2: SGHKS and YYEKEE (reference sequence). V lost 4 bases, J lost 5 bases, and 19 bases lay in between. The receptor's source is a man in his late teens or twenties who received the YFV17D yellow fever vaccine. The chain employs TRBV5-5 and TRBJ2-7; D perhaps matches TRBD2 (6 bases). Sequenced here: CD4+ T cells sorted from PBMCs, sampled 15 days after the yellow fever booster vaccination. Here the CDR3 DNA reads TGTGCCAGCAGCGCACCCCCCGGAGGGACCGACGAGCAGTACTTC. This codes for CASSAPPGGTDEQYF.